Following are 6 T cell receptor beta chains from one sample sequenced in a study of T cell responses to AZD1222 COVID-19 vaccine. Assay: immunoSEQ multiplex PCR; the TCRdb copy retains only in-frame clones and omits some. The top ten hold around 5% of the sample, which has some 92,000 clones, around 91% seen once. The sequencing used peripheral blood, collected on day 0 of MenACWY control vaccination. The receptors stem from an adult in good health.

The V call is TRBV6-6, the J call TRBJ1-5; a weak D match, TRBD1 (5 bases). Germline lookup yields CDR1 MNHNY and CDR2 SVGAGI (reference sequence). The CDR3 runs to 14 residues. V was clipped by 5 bases and J by 6 bases, with 14 bases between them. The CDR3, as DNA: TGTGCCAGCAGTCACACCAGGGTGACTCAGCCCCAGCATTTT. Its translation is CASSHTRVTQPQHF.

The chain joins TRBV25-1 to TRBJ2-3; 9 bases align to TRBD1. In germline, CDR1 is MGHDK, CDR2 SYGVNS. The CDR3 loop spans 15 amino acids. J gave up 10 bases and V 5 bases, and 13 bases lay outside the gene matches. For the CDR3, the DNA is TGTGCCAGCAGTAACTGGGACAGGGAAGATGCTCCGCAGTATTTT. It yields the protein CASSNWDREDAPQYF.

This chain links TRBV7-2 with TRBJ1-6; 9 bases are a match to TRBD1. This CDR3 has 15 residues. The germline V gene encodes CDR1 SGHTA and CDR2 FQGNSA. Germline trimming cut 3 bases from V and 7 bases from J; bases unmatched to any gene: 4. The CDR3 here is CASSFRDRVNSPLHF. Written as DNA, the CDR3 is TGTGCCAGCAGCTTCCGGGACAGGGTCAATTCACCCCTCCACTTT.

V usage is TRBV7-3 and J usage is TRBJ2-1; no definite D call. The V end lost 1 base, the J end lost 6 bases, and 16 bases lay between the germline ends. Germline CDR1 reads SGHTA; CDR2 reads FQGTGA. The CDR3 totals 16 residues. The CDR3 loop is CASSLIGGPNGNEQFF. The CDR3 nucleotides are TGTGCCAGCAGCTTAATCGGTGGCCCCAACGGCAATGAGCAGTTCTTC.

V and J are TRBV18 and TRBJ1-1, with D uncertain. Trimming removed 3 bases from V and 5 bases from J, with 10 bases in between. The V gene's germline CDR1 is KGHSH and CDR2 LQKENI. CDR3 length equals 13 residues. This chain's CDR3 is CASSPGMQTEAFF. For the CDR3, the DNA is TGTGCCAGCTCACCGGGGATGCAAACTGAAGCTTTCTTT.

The chain has TRBV5-4 and TRBJ2-2; D may match TRBD1 or TRBD2 (6 bases each). CDR1 and CDR2 (germline): SGHNT, YYREEE (reference sequence). V lost 0 bases and J 4 bases, leaving 10 bases between the germline ends. The CDR3 is 15 residues long. CDR3 sequence: CASSLAGARTGELFF. The CDR3 DNA is TGTGCCAGCAGCTTGGCGGGGGCCCGCACCGGGGAGCTGTTTTTT.